A single sample gave rise to the 5 T cell receptor beta chains below, sequenced in a study of glioma-infiltrating T cells. Amplification of TCR alpha and beta CDR3 regions from RNA used iRepertoire nested multiplex PCR. In TCRdb, the multiplex PCR reads were re-called with MiXCR into one record per CDR3 protein. Among 170,000 or so distinct CDR3 sequences listed, more than 35% were seen once. Sequencing input: glioma tissue, nonneoplastic brain tissue, or PBMCs (not recorded which). The receptors come from a human donor with low-grade glioma or glioblastoma, undergoing nonglioma brain surgery, or in good health (not recorded which).

This clonotype was picked up one time. A much larger clone differs from this one at a single base, so this may be a read error. This chain uses TRBV12-3 or TRBV12-4 with TRBJ1-6, with a weak D call TRBD1 (6 bases). This CDR3 region has 13 residues. The CDR3: CAGSGGIPSPLHF. The CDR3 DNA reads TGTGCCGGCAGTGGGGGCATTCCTTCACCCCTCCACTTT.

This chain links TRBV4-1 with TRBJ2-7; D uncertain. Trimming took off 0 bases at V and 5 bases at J, with 11 bases between the two ends. The CDR3 totals 14 residues. Germline V gene data show CDR1 as MGHRA and CDR2 as YSYEKL. The CDR3 DNA sequence: TGCGCCAGCAGCCAAGATATTTCAGAGCACGAGCAGTACTTC. Amino acids: CASSQDISEHEQYF.

For this clonotype: No conserved phenylalanine or tryptophan ends this CDR3, so it is likely a read error. The rearrangement joins TRBV28 to TRBJ2-5; no clear D. Germline CDR1 is MDHEN and CDR2 is SYDVKM. The CDR3 length is 13 residues. Trimming stripped 5 bases from V and 3 bases from J, with 10 bases between. The CDR3 DNA follows: TGTGCCAGCAGTCAGGACGAGGAAGAGACCCAGTACTTA. It encodes CASSQDEEETQYL.

Details on this clonotype: A read error is possible here, since a much larger clone lies one base away. The chain couples TRBV28 to TRBJ1-1; D ambiguous. V shed 7 bases and J shed 1 base, with 25 bases lying between them. This CDR3 contains 18 residues. CDR1 is MDHEN and CDR2 is SYDVKM in the germline V gene. DNA of the CDR3: TGTGCCAGCATTTTGTTCACATTCCCAATCAGGAAGAACACTGAAGCTTTCTTT. It yields the protein CASILFTFPIRKNTEAFF.

The J gene is TRBJ2-3, the V gene TRBV5-6; 11 nucleotides align to TRBD2. The ends lost 2 bases at V and 4 bases at J; junction bases unmatched: 6. The CDR3 is made up of 16 amino acids. The germline gives CDR1 SGHDT, CDR2 YYEEEE. The CDR3 DNA is TGTGCCAGCAGCTTACTAGCGGGAGCTGGTGCAGATACGCAGTATTTT. Its translation is CASSLLAGAGADTQYF. Supplemented by reference TRBV5-6 and TRBJ2-3, the full variable domain reads DAGVTQSPTHLIKTRGQQVTLRCSPKSGHDTVSWYQQALGQGPQFIFQYYEEEERQRGNFPDRFSGHQFPNYSSELNVNALLLGDSALYLCASSLLAGAGADTQYFGPGTRLTVL.